This TCR beta chain was found in a study of blood T cell repertoires in COVID-19. Sequenced by immunoSEQ multiplex PCR; TCRdb stores in-frame clones only, minus some. This sample has about 160,000 clones, with more than 75% found just once. Each participant's cohort was designated according to participant-reported clinical history. Symptom resolution, clearance, or two negative PCRs marked the recovered donors of Cohort 3. Trimming took off 2 bases at V and 3 bases at J, with 6 bases between the two ends. The germline V gene encodes CDR1 KGHSH and CDR2 LQKENI. The CDR3 sequence is 13 residues long. In regard to this clone: In the same sample, other DNA sequences code for this CDR3.

The clonotype comes from a man aged 35 to 55 who had recovered from COVID-19. The material sequenced was PBMCs or T cells enriched from blood (not recorded which). V and J are TRBV18 and TRBJ2-3; D unresolved. CDR3 coding DNA: TGTGCCAGCTCACCATCACGGACAGATACGCAGTATTTT. This encodes CASSPSRTDTQYF.